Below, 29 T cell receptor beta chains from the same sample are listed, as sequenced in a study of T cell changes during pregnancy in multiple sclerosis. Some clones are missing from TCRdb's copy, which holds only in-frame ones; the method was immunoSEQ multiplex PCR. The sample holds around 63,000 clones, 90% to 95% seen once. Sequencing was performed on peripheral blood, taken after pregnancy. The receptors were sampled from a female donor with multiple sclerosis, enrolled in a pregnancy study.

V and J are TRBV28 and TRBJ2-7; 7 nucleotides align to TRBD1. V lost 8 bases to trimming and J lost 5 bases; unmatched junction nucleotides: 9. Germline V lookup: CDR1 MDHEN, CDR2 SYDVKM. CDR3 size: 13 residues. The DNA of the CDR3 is TGTGCCAGCGGTTCAGGGGGTTCCCACGAGCAGTACTTC. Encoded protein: CASGSGGSHEQYF.

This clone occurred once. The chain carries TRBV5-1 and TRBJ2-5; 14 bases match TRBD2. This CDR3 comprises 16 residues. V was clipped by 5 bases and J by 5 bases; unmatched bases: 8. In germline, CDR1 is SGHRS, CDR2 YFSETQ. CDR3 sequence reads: CASSLSRTSGRETQYF. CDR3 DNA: TGCGCCAGCAGTTTGTCCCGGACTAGCGGGAGGGAGACCCAGTACTTC.

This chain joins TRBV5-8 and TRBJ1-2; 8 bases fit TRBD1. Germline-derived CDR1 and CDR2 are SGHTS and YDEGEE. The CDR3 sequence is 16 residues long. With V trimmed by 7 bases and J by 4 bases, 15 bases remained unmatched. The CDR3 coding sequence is TGTGCCAGCTTACTGAATTGGGACAGGACAGTCTATGGCTACACCTTC. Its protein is CASLLNWDRTVYGYTF.

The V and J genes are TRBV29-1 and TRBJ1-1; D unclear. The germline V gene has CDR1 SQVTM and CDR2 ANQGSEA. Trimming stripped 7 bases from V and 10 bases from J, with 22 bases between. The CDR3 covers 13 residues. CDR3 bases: TGCAGCGGGATGCCTTCCGCTAGTGTCGGAGCTTTCTTT. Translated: CSGMPSASVGAFF. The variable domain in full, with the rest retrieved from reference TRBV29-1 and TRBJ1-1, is SAVISQKPSRDICQRGTSLTIQCQVDSQVTMMFWYRQQPGQSLTLIATANQGSEATYESGFVIDKFPISRPNLTFSTLTVSNMSPEDSSIYLCSGMPSASVGAFFGQGTRLTVV.

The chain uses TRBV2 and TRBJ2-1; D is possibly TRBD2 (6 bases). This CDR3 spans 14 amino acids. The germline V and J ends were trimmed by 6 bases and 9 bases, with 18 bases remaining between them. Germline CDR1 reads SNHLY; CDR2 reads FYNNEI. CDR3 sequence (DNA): TGTGCCAGCAGACGACTAGTACTGGTATCTGAGCAGTTCTTC. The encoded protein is CASRRLVLVSEQFF.

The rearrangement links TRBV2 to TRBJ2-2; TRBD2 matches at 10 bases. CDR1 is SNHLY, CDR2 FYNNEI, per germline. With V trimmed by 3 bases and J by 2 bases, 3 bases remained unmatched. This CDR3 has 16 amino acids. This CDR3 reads CASSDPSGSNTGELFF. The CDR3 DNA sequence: TGTGCCAGCAGTGACCCTAGCGGGAGCAACACCGGGGAGCTGTTTTTT.

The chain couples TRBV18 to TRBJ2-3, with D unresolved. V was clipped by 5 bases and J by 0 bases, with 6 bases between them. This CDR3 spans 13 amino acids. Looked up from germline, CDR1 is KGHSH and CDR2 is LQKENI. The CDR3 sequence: CASSAHSTDTQYF. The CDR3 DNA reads TGTGCCAGCTCAGCGCATAGCACAGATACGCAGTATTTT.

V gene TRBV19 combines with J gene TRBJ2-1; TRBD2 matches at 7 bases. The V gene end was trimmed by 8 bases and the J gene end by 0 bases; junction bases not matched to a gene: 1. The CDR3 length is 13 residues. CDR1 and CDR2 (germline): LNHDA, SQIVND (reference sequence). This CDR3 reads CASGGSSYNEQFF. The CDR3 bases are TGTGCCAGTGGCGGGAGCTCCTACAATGAGCAGTTCTTC.

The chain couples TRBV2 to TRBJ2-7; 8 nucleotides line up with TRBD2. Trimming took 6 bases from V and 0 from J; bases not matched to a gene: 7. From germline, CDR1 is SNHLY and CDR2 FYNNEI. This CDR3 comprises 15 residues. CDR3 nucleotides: TGTGCCAGCAGCCGAAAGCGGGAGACCTCCTACGAGCAGTACTTC. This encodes CASSRKRETSYEQYF.

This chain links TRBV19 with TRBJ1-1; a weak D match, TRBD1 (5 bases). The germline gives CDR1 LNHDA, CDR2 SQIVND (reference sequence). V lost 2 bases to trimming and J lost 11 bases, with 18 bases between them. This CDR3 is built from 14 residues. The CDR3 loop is CASSIRRGPSPAFF. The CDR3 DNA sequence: TGTGCCAGTAGTATAAGGAGGGGACCGAGCCCGGCTTTCTTT.

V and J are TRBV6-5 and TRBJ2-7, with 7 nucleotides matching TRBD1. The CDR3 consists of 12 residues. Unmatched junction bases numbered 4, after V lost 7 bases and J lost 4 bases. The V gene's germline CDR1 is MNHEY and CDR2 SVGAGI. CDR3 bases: TGTGCCAGCAAGGGGGCTACGTACGAGCAGTACTTC. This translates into CASKGATYEQYF.

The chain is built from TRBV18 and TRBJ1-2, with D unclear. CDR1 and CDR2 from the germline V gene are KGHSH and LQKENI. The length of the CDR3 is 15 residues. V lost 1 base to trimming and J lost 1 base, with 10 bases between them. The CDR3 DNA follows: TGTGCCAGCTCACCACAATACAGTCTTAACTATGGCTACACCTTC. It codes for CASSPQYSLNYGYTF.

CDR3 residues: CASSSTSGGNTGELFF. CDR3 sequence (DNA): TGTGCCAGCAGTTCCACTAGCGGGGGGAACACCGGGGAGCTGTTTTTT. This rearrangement joins TRBV25-1 to TRBJ2-2, with TRBD2 identical over 11 bases. After removal of 5 bases from V and 1 base from J, the junction contained 3 bases not matched to a gene. Germline CDR1 and CDR2: MGHDK and SYGVNS. The length of the CDR3 is 16 residues.

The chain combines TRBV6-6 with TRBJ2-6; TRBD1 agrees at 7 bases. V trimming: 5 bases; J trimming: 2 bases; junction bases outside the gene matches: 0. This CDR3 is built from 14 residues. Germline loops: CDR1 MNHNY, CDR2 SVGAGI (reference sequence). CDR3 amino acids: CASSTGAGANVLTF. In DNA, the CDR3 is TGTGCCAGCAGTACAGGGGCTGGGGCCAACGTCCTGACTTTC.

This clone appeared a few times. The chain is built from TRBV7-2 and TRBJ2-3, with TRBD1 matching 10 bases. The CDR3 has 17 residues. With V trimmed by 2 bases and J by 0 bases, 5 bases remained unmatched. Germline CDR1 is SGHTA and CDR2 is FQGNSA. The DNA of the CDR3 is TGTGCCAGCAGCTTACAGACAGGGGGCGTAAGCACAGATACGCAGTATTTT. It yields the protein CASSLQTGGVSTDTQYF.

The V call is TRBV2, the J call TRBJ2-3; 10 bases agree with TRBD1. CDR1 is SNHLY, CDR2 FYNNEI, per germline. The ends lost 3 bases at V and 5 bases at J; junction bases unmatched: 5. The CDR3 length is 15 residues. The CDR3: CASSEGTGVVDTQYF. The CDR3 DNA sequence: TGTGCCAGCAGTGAGGGGACAGGGGTGGTAGATACGCAGTATTTT.

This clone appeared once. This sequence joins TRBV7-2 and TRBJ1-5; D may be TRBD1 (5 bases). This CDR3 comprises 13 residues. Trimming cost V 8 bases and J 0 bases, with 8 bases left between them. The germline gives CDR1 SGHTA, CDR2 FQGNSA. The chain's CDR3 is CASGGNSNQPQHF. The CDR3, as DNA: TGTGCCAGCGGGGGGAATAGCAATCAGCCCCAGCATTTT.

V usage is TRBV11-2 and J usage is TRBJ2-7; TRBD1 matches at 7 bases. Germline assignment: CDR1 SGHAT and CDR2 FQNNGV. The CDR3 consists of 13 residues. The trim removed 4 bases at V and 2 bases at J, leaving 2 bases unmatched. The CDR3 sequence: CASSWGQPYEQYF. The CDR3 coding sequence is TGTGCCAGCAGCTGGGGACAGCCCTACGAGCAGTACTTC.

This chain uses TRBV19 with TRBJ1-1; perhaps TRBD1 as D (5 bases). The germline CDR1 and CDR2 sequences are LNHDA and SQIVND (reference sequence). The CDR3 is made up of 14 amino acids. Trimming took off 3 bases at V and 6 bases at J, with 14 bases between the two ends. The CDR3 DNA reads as TGTGCCAGTAGTATCGGTCAGGGAGGCGCTGAAGCTTTCTTT. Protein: CASSIGQGGAEAFF.

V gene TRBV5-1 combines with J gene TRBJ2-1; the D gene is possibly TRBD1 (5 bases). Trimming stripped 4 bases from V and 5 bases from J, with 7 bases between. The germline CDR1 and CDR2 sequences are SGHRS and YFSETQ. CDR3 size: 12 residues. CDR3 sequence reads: CASSRGHNEQFF. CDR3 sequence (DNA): TGCGCCAGCAGCAGGGGCCACAATGAGCAGTTCTTC.

The CDR3 bases are TGTGCCTGGAGTGTGACGACATACAATGAGCAGTTCTTC. Translating gives CAWSVTTYNEQFF. The V and J genes are TRBV30 and TRBJ2-1; D gene unclear. CDR1 is GTSNPN and CDR2 is SVGIG in the germline V gene (reference sequence). V lost 0 bases and J lost 4, with 7 bases in between. The CDR3 totals 13 residues.

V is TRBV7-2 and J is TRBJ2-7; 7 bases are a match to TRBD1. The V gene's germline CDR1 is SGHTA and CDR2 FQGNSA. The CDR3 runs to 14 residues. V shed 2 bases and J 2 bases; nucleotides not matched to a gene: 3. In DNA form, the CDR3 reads TGTGCCAGCAGCTTATGGCAGGGGGCCTACGAGCAGTACTTC. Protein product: CASSLWQGAYEQYF.

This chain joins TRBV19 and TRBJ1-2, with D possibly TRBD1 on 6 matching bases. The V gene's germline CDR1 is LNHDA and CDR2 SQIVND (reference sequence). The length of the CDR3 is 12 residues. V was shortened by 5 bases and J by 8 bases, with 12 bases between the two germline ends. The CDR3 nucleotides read TGTGCCAGTAGTCAGAAGGGGGTCGGCTACACCTTC. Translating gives CASSQKGVGYTF.

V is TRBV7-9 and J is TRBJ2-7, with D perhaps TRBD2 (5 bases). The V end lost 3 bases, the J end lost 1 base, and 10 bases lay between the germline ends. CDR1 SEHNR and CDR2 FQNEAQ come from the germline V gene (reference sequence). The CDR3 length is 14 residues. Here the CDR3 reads CASSLAGRSYEQYF. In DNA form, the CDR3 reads TGTGCCAGCAGCTTGGCGGGCCGGTCCTACGAGCAGTACTTC. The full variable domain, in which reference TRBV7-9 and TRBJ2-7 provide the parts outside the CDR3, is DTGVSQNPRHKITKRGQNVTFRCDPISEHNRLYWYRQTLGQGPEFLTYFQNEAQLEKSRLLSDRFSAERPKGSFSTLEIQRTEQGDSAMYLCASSLAGRSYEQYFGPGTRLTVT.

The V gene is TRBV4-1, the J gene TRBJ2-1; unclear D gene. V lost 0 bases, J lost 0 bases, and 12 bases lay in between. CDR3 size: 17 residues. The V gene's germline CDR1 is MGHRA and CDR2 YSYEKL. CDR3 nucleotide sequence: TGCGCCAGCAGCCAAGATTCTGTGGGCCGCTCCTACAATGAGCAGTTCTTC. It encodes CASSQDSVGRSYNEQFF.

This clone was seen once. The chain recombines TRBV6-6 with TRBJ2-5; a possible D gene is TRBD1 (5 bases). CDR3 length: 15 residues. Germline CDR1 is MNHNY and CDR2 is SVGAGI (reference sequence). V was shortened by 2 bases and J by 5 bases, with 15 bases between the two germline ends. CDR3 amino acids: CASSYASGFGETQYF. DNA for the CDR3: TGTGCCAGCAGTTACGCGTCAGGGTTTGGGGAGACCCAGTACTTC.

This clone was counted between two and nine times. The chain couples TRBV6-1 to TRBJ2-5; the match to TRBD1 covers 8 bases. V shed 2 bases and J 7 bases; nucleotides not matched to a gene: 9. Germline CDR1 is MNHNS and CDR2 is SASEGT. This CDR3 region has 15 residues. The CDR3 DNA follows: TGTGCCAGCAGTGAACCAGGACAGGGTTATGGGACCCAGTACTTC. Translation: CASSEPGQGYGTQYF.

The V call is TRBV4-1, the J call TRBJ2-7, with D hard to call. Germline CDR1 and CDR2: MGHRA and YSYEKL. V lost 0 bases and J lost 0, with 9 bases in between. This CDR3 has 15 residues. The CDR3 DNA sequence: TGCGCCAGCAGCCAAGATAGTCGAGACTCCTACGAGCAGTACTTC. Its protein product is CASSQDSRDSYEQYF.

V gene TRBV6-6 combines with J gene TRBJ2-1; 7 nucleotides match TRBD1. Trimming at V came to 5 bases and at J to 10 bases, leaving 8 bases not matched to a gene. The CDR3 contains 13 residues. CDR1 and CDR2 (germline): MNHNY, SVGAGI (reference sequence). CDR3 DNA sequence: TGTGCCAGCAGTGCCCAGACAGGGTACGAGCAGTTCTTC. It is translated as CASSAQTGYEQFF.